The rows below give T cell receptor beta chains drawn from one sample of a study of control samples from healthy donors and cancer patients. Method: immunoSEQ multiplex PCR; TCRdb's copy keeps in-frame clones and lacks some. The data show 85,000 to 95,000 clones, with roughly 78% seen just once and around a tenth held by the top ten. Specimen: blood. All receptors come from a woman aged 55-69 years in good health. The CDR3 runs from the conserved cysteine through the conserved F or W. Each record gives: J gene, clone size, D gene, V gene, CDR3 DNA, CDR3 protein. The D gene is left open where the match is weak. Clone sizes are given selectively: once, few, many, or a class where the clone is expanded.

TRBJ1-6 . . TRBV2 TGTGCCAGCAAGGACTTTGAGTCACCCCTCCACTTT CASKDFESPLHF
TRBJ2-1 . . TRBV7-9 TGTGCCAGCAGTTACCCCAGGGGGGGGGAGTTCTTC CASSYPRGGEFF
TRBJ1-3 once . TRBV11-2 TGTGCCAGCAGCTTAATCGACAGCTCTGGAAACACCATATATTTT CASSLIDSSGNTIYF
TRBJ2-3 . TRBD2 TRBV3-1/TRBV3-2 TGTGCCAGCAGCCAAGATCTTTTGCGGGAGCGGTATACGCAGTATTTT CASSQDLLRERYTQYF
TRBJ2-1 . TRBD2 TRBV4-1 TGCGCCAGCAGCCAATGGGGGACTAGCGGGATGGGAAACAATGAGCAGTTCTTC CASSQWGTSGMGNNEQFF
TRBJ2-2 . TRBD1 TRBV2 TGTGCCAGCAGGGGACAGGAAACTATCGGGGAGCTGTTTTTT CASRGQETIGELFF
TRBJ2-3 . TRBD1 TRBV9 TGTGCCAGCAGCTCCGGGACAGGGTTGACAGATACGCAGTATTTT CASSSGTGLTDTQYF
TRBJ1-2 . TRBD1 TRBV28 TGTGCCAGCAGGTATACCACGACAGGGAAAGGGACTAACTATGGCTACACCTTC CASRYTTTGKGTNYGYTF
TRBJ1-1 few TRBD1 TRBV6-2/TRBV6-3 TGTGCCAGCAGTTACACCGCAAGATGGACAGGCGGCAAGACTGAAGCTTTCTTT CASSYTARWTGGKTEAFF
TRBJ2-1 few TRBD1 TRBV18 TGTGCCAGCTCACCCCGACAGGGATTTACTGAGCAGTTCTTC CASSPRQGFTEQFF
TRBJ2-3 once . TRBV2 TGTGCCAGCAGCCTACAGGAGCGGGCAGATACGCAGTATTTT CASSLQERADTQYF
TRBJ2-7 . . TRBV12-3/TRBV12-4 TGTGCCAGCAGTTTCGCGAGGGTTGGCGAGCAGTACTTC CASSFARVGEQYF
TRBJ2-6 . . TRBV5-1 TGCGCCAGCAGCTTGGCGGGTTTGGCCGGGGCCAACGTCCTGACTTTC CASSLAGLAGANVLTF
TRBJ1-5 . . TRBV5-8 TGTGCCAGCGCCGAAGGGGGGAATCAGCCCCAGCATTTT CASAEGGNQPQHF
TRBJ2-1 . . TRBV3-1/TRBV3-2 TGTGCCAGCAGCCAAGCCTCCATTTTTTTGAGCTCCTACAATGAGCAGTTCTTC CASSQASIFLSSYNEQFF
TRBJ2-2 . . TRBV7-2 TGTGCCAGCAGCTTAGATGGGGGATTAGGGACCGGGGAGCTGTTTTTT CASSLDGGLGTGELFF
TRBJ1-1 . . TRBV11-2 TGTGCCAGCAGCTCTCAGGGCGGTGCGAACACTGAAGCTTTCTTT CASSSQGGANTEAFF
TRBJ2-5 . . TRBV7-9 TGTGCCAGCAGCTTAGGGGCAGGGCAAGAGACCCAGTACTTC CASSLGAGQETQYF
TRBJ1-5 . . TRBV6-5 TGTGCCAGCAGAACGGGAAGATTGTCCAATCAGCCCCAGCATTTT CASRTGRLSNQPQHF
TRBJ2-7 . . TRBV18 TGTGCCAGTTCCGTGGGTGGCCACGCCTCCTACGAGCAGTACTTC CASSVGGHASYEQYF
TRBJ2-7 . . TRBV7-6 TGTGCCAGCAGCTTAATCTACGAGCAGTACTTC CASSLIYEQYF
TRBJ2-1 . . TRBV3-1/TRBV3-2 TGTGCCAGCAGCCAAGAGGTCCCCCGTGAGCAGTTCTTC CASSQEVPREQFF
TRBJ1-4 . TRBD1 TRBV18 TGTGCCAGCTCACCAGATCGGACAGGGGGCAGGAAACTGTTTTTT CASSPDRTGGRKLFF
TRBJ1-2 . TRBD1 TRBV7-9 TGTGCCAGCAGCCCCGGACAGGGGGGGGACTATGGCTACACCTTC CASSPGQGGDYGYTF
TRBJ2-2 . TRBD1 TRBV12-3/TRBV12-4 TGTGCCAGCAGCAACAGGGGTAGAGGGGAGCTGTTTTTT CASSNRGRGELFF
TRBJ2-1 few . TRBV5-1 TGCGCCAGCAGCACCGAATACAATGAGCAGTTCTTC CASSTEYNEQFF
TRBJ2-2 . . TRBV28 TGTGCCAGCAGAAGGGGCACCGGGGAGCTGTTTTTT CASRRGTGELFF
TRBJ2-7 . . TRBV6-5 TGTGCCAGCAGTTATGGACGAAACCGGCTGTCCGAGCAGTACTTC CASSYGRNRLSEQYF
TRBJ2-7 . TRBD2 TRBV3-1/TRBV3-2 TGTGCCAGCAGCCCAGGAGCGGGAGGGTCCTACGAGCAGTACTTC CASSPGAGGSYEQYF
TRBJ2-1 . . TRBV6-5 TGTGCCAGCAGTTACAAGGACATGCAGTTCTTC CASSYKDMQFF
TRBJ2-5 . TRBD1 TRBV18 TGTGCCAGCTCTCCTGACAGGGCGGACGAGACCCAGTACTTC CASSPDRADETQYF
TRBJ2-4 few TRBD1 TRBV13 TGTGCCAGCAGCTCACAGGGGGCTGGAGCCAAAAACATTCAGTACTTC CASSSQGAGAKNIQYF
TRBJ2-1 . TRBD2 TRBV10-2 TGCGCCAGCAGTGAACGACTAGCGGGAGGCTCCTACAATGAGCAGTTCTTC CASSERLAGGSYNEQFF
TRBJ1-4 . . TRBV4-3 TGCGCCAGCAGCCTGGGTCGGGGAAATGAAAAACTGTTTTTT CASSLGRGNEKLFF
TRBJ2-5 once . TRBV4-1 TGCGCCAGCAGCTCACAGGGTGGGGAGACCCAGTACTTC CASSSQGGETQYF
TRBJ1-5 . . TRBV5-1 TGCGCCAGCAGCTTGTCCCCTAACAAAGATCAGCCCCAGCATTTT CASSLSPNKDQPQHF
TRBJ1-5 . TRBD1 TRBV7-2 TGTGCCAGCAGCATACAGGGGGTGCTTAGCAATCAGCCCCAGCATTTT CASSIQGVLSNQPQHF
TRBJ2-7 . . TRBV29-1 TGCAGCGTTGAAGAAGCGCAGCAGTACTTC CSVEEAQQYF
TRBJ2-6 . . TRBV6-5 TGTGCCAGCAGTTTCCAGGGGTTCGGGGCCAACGTCCTGACTTTC CASSFQGFGANVLTF
TRBJ2-3 once . TRBV29-1 TGCACCTCCTTGGGGGTTAGCACAGATACGCAGTATTTT CTSLGVSTDTQYF
TRBJ2-7 . . TRBV5-1 TGCGCCAGCTTCGAGTCGGGCCGGCCCTACGAGCAGTACTTC CASFESGRPYEQYF
TRBJ2-2 . . TRBV5-1 TGCGCCAGCAGACTGACTATCACCGGGGAGCTGTTTTTT CASRLTITGELFF
TRBJ2-7 . TRBD1 TRBV5-5 TGTGCCAGCAGGAGGTTAATCGGGACAGGGGTTGATGAGCAGTACTTC CASRRLIGTGVDEQYF
TRBJ1-1 . TRBD1 TRBV6-5 TGTGCCAGCAGTCCCTCGGACAGGGTCGTCTCTGAAGCTTTCTTT CASSPSDRVVSEAFF
TRBJ1-5 few TRBD1 TRBV19 TGTGCCAGTAGTCCCAGGGGGCGCTCGGATCAGCCCCAGCATTTT CASSPRGRSDQPQHF
TRBJ2-1 . . TRBV7-9 TGTGCCAGCAGCCCTTTTACGCAGATTTACAATGAGCAGTTCTTC CASSPFTQIYNEQFF
TRBJ1-2 . TRBD1 TRBV27 TGTGCCAGCAGTTTCGACAGGGGGTATGGCTACACCTTC CASSFDRGYGYTF
TRBJ1-1 . . TRBV29-1 TGCAGCGTTCTCCCAAATGCGCGGGGACTGCAGGCTGAAGCTTTCTTT CSVLPNARGLQAEAFF
TRBJ2-3 few TRBD2 TRBV18 TGTGCCACGCGGGGGAGCACAGATACGCAGTATTTT CATRGSTDTQYF
TRBJ2-1 . . TRBV3-1/TRBV3-2 TGTGCCAGCAGCCCCACACACCCCTACAATGAGCAGTTCTTC CASSPTHPYNEQFF
TRBJ2-1 once . TRBV9 TGTGCCAGCAGCGTAGCTGGACTTTCCTACAATGAGCAGTTCTTC CASSVAGLSYNEQFF
TRBJ2-2 once . TRBV19 TGTGCCAGTACCATGGACGGGCAGGGATGGATGGGGCTGTTTTTT CASTMDGQGWMGLFF
TRBJ2-7 . . TRBV27 TGTGCCAGCAGTTTATCCGTCGGCCGAACCTACGAGCAGTACTTC CASSLSVGRTYEQYF